The 17 T cell receptor beta chains in this list originate from one sample, sequenced in a study of cytomegalovirus exposure and HLA in healthy donors. PCR primers comprised 60 Vbeta and 13 Jbeta primers. Data came from immunoSEQ multiplex PCR; TCRdb stores just in-frame clones and leaves some out. The sample contains roughly 190,000 clones, about 13% of which appear only once. Sequenced material: PBMCs. The receptors shown here come from a man aged 50 to 59 in good health and CMV-seropositive.

This clone was seen a few times. V gene TRBV4-3 combines with J gene TRBJ1-1, with D possibly being TRBD1 (5 bases). Deletions cut 1 base from V and 5 bases from J, with 14 bases between. The CDR3 sequence is 15 residues long. Germline loops: CDR1 LGHNA, CDR2 YSLEER. The DNA of the CDR3 is TGCGCCAGCAGCCAAGTAGGGGCCGAGGAAACTGAAGCTTTCTTT. Its translation is CASSQVGAEETEAFF.

This clone was counted between two and nine times. This chain links TRBV5-1 with TRBJ2-5; TRBD2 matches at 11 bases. Germline assignment: CDR1 SGHRS and CDR2 YFSETQ. The V and J ends lost 0 bases and 6 bases, in that order; junction bases with no gene match: 7. The CDR3 length is 16 residues. The DNA for the CDR3 is TGCGCCAGCAGCTTGGCCGATAGCGGGGGGGCTAAGACCCAGTACTTC. This translates into CASSLADSGGAKTQYF.

This clone was recorded a few times. The chain carries TRBV7-2 and TRBJ2-2, with D perhaps matching TRBD1 (6 bases). CDR3 length equals 15 residues. Germline V gene lookup returns CDR1 SGHTA and CDR2 FQGNSA. Trimming removed 1 base at V and 6 bases at J, with 12 bases between. The CDR3 DNA reads as TGTGCCAGCAGCTTAGATAGTAACAGGGCCGGGGAGCTGTTTTTT. Translating it yields CASSLDSNRAGELFF.

This clone was detected only once. The gene calls are TRBV28 and TRBJ1-6; tentative D call: TRBD1 (5 bases). Trimming removed 9 bases from V and 7 bases from J, with 13 bases in between. CDR1 MDHEN and CDR2 SYDVKM come from the germline V gene. CDR3 length: 13 residues. In DNA, the CDR3 is TGTGCCAGTAATGGACACCTCAATTCACCCCTCCACTTT. This codes for CASNGHLNSPLHF. The full variable domain, with the rest looked up from reference TRBV28 and TRBJ1-6, is DVKVTQSSRYLVKRTGEKVFLECVQDMDHENMFWYRQDPGLGLRLIYFSYDVKMKEKGDIPEGYSVSREKKERFSLILESASTNQTSMYLCASNGHLNSPLHFGNGTRLTVT.

The genes are TRBV2 and TRBJ1-2; D is ambiguous. The germline CDR1 and CDR2 sequences are SNHLY and FYNNEI. V was cut by 4 bases and J by 13 bases, with 7 bases left in between. This CDR3 spans 9 amino acids. CDR3 in amino acids: CASSGRGTF. The CDR3 DNA sequence: TGTGCCAGCAGTGGACGAGGCACCTTC.

This sequence joins TRBV30 and TRBJ2-5; D uncertain. Near its end, the DNA agrees better with TRBJ2-7, so the J call may be wrong. The CDR3 is made up of 14 amino acids. Per the germline V gene, CDR1 is GTSNPN and CDR2 is SVGIG (reference sequence). In nucleotides, the CDR3 is TGTGCCTGGAGTTCCCGCAGACGACTCTACGAGCAGTACTTC. Protein sequence: CAWSSRRRLYEQYF.

This clone came up a few times. V gene TRBV6-5 combines with J gene TRBJ2-5, with TRBD2 matching over 8 bases. The germline V gene encodes CDR1 MNHEY and CDR2 SVGAGI. Trimming at V came to 2 bases and at J to 1 base, leaving 3 bases not matched to a gene. The length of the CDR3 is 15 residues. The CDR3 protein is CASSYRLAGQETQYF. The CDR3 DNA is TGTGCCAGCAGTTACAGGCTAGCGGGCCAAGAGACCCAGTACTTC.

This clone has more than one count but fewer than ten. This chain uses TRBV5-1 with TRBJ1-1; D uncertain. V gave up 4 bases and J gave up 0 bases, with 4 bases separating them. CDR1 SGHRS and CDR2 YFSETQ come from the germline V gene. This CDR3 spans 12 amino acids. The CDR3 loop reads CASSNMNTEAFF. In DNA, the CDR3 is TGCGCCAGCAGCAACATGAACACTGAAGCTTTCTTT.

The rearrangement uses TRBV7-9 and TRBJ2-3, with D perhaps matching TRBD2 (6 bases). CDR1 and CDR2 from the germline V gene are SEHNR and FQNEAQ (reference sequence). This CDR3 comprises 16 residues. The V and J ends lost 1 base and 2 bases respectively, with 13 bases between them. CDR3 in DNA: TGTGCCAGCAGCTTAGGAACGGGGGTCCTCACAGATACGCAGTATTTT. Protein sequence: CASSLGTGVLTDTQYF.

This clone was seen only a few times. The V call is TRBV5-1, the J call TRBJ2-3; D might be TRBD1 (5 bases). The CDR3 runs 17 residues. Per the germline V gene, CDR1 is SGHRS and CDR2 is YFSETQ. The V and J ends lost 0 bases and 3 bases respectively, with 17 bases between them. The CDR3 loop reads CASSLGDLGAGTDTQYF. Here the CDR3 DNA reads TGCGCCAGCAGCTTGGGGGATCTAGGGGCCGGGACAGATACGCAGTATTTT. Full variable domain (remainder filled in from reference TRBV5-1 and TRBJ2-3): KAGVTQTPRYLIKTRGQQVTLSCSPISGHRSVSWYQQTPGQGLQFLFEYFSETQRNKGNFPGRFSGRQFSNSRSEMNVSTLELGDSALYLCASSLGDLGAGTDTQYFGPGTRLTVL.

This clone was observed a handful of times. The rearrangement uses TRBV18 and TRBJ1-1; D remains unclear. CDR1 and CDR2 (germline): KGHSH, LQKENI. CDR3 length: 12 residues. V lost 1 base and J lost 9, with 9 bases in between. DNA for the CDR3: TGTGCCAGCTCACCACGGACGGGAAAAGCTTTCTTT. This codes for CASSPRTGKAFF. The whole variable domain, remainder taken from reference TRBV18 and TRBJ1-1, is NAGVMQNPRHLVRRRGQEARLRCSPMKGHSHVYWYRQLPEEGLKFMVYLQKENIIDESGMPKERFSAEFPKEGPSILRIQQVVRGDSAAYFCASSPRTGKAFFGQGTRLTVV.

This clone was seen more than once but under ten times. The chain uses TRBV11-1 and TRBJ2-6, with D perhaps TRBD2 (7 bases). V was clipped by 4 bases and J by 2 bases, with 18 bases between them. The CDR3 length is 18 residues. Looked up from germline, CDR1 is SGHAT and CDR2 is FQDESV (reference sequence). CDR3 loop: CASSSRGGGAPGANVLTF. The DNA for the CDR3 is TGTGCCAGCAGCTCAAGGGGGGGCGGGGCCCCTGGGGCCAACGTCCTGACTTTC.

The genes are TRBV5-1 and TRBJ2-5; 7 bases are a match to TRBD2. Germline CDR1 SGHRS, CDR2 YFSETQ. Trimming cost V 4 bases and J 11 bases; bases outside gene matches: 5. The CDR3 is 11 residues long. The CDR3 reads CASSPGGGQYF. In DNA, the CDR3 is TGCGCCAGCAGCCCGGGGGGAGGGCAGTACTTC.

V usage is TRBV29-1 and J usage is TRBJ1-4, with D possibly matching TRBD1 (6 bases). The germline gives CDR1 SQVTM, CDR2 ANQGSEA. Trimming shortened V by 4 bases and J by 1 base, and 7 bases separated the two germline ends. The CDR3 has 13 amino acids. CDR3 nucleotide sequence: TGCAGCGTTGCAGGGGTAACTAATGAAAAACTGTTTTTT. Its translation is CSVAGVTNEKLFF.

This clone came up a few times. V and J are TRBV5-4 and TRBJ1-2, with 10 bases identical to TRBD1. The CDR3 is 15 residues long. J lost 7 bases, V lost 6 bases, and 12 bases had no gene match. Germline V gives CDR1 SGHNT, CDR2 YYREEE (reference sequence). For the CDR3, the DNA is TGTGCCAGCACCATCCGGGACAGGGGCATCGGTGGCTACACCTTC. Its translation is CASTIRDRGIGGYTF. The variable domain in full, completed from reference TRBV5-4 and TRBJ1-2, reads ETGVTQSPTHLIKTRGQQVTLRCSSQSGHNTVSWYQQALGQGPQFIFQYYREEENGRGNFPPRFSGLQFPNYSSELNVNALELDDSALYLCASTIRDRGIGGYTFGSGTRLTVV.

This clone turned up a few times. The chain employs TRBV4-3 and TRBJ2-5, with 7 bases that match TRBD2. V lost 4 bases to trimming and J lost 4 bases; unmatched junction nucleotides: 12. CDR1 LGHNA and CDR2 YSLEER come from the germline V gene. The CDR3 loop spans 16 amino acids. The CDR3 loop is CASSPSGGPVAETQYF. In nucleotides, the CDR3 is TGCGCCAGCAGCCCCTCGGGGGGACCGGTCGCAGAGACCCAGTACTTC.

CDR3 bases: TGTGCCAGCACCGAGGGACAGAGTCTGAGGGCCAACGTCCTGACTTTC. Its protein is CASTEGQSLRANVLTF. This sequence joins TRBV7-9 and TRBJ2-6, with 7 bases fitting TRBD1. The V gene end was trimmed by 7 bases and the J gene end by 5 bases; junction bases not matched to a gene: 11. This CDR3 region has 16 residues. Germline V gene sequence: CDR1 SEHNR, CDR2 FQNEAQ (reference sequence).